These 17 T cell receptor beta chains were all obtained from the same sample, sequenced in a study of T cells in tumors after PD-1 blockade (dated by TCRdb to about 2019). The time point label, read with the paper, signifies: after anti-PD-1 therapy. Libraries were built with the immunoSEQ multiplex PCR assay. As stored in TCRdb, this immuneACCESS dataset retains in-frame rearrangements with V and J assigned. A fraction of the clones does not appear; measured against another copy, unresolved V genes explain less than half of the discrepancy, and the remainder lacks a known reason. In this sample the table shows more than 50,000 clones, about 74% of which occur a single time. The ten largest clones add up to around 5% of the sample. Sequencing was performed on PBMCs, taken after anti-PD-1 treatment. Receptor source: a human donor with basal cell carcinoma.

The chain couples TRBV7-2 to TRBJ1-1; D unresolved. Looked up from germline, CDR1 is SGHTA and CDR2 is FQGNSA. This CDR3 contains 14 residues. V shed 1 base and J shed 1 base, with 7 bases lying between them. The CDR3 sequence: CASSLERTNTEAFF. In DNA form, the CDR3 reads TGTGCCAGCAGCTTAGAGCGGACGAACACTGAAGCTTTCTTT.

V gene TRBV5-1 combines with J gene TRBJ1-3; a weak D match, TRBD1 (6 bases). The V end lost 2 bases, the J end lost 1 base, and 13 bases lay between the germline ends. This CDR3 contains 16 residues. Looked up from germline, CDR1 is SGHRS and CDR2 is YFSETQ. CDR3 bases: TGCGCCAGCAGCTTTCTCGGGGGCATTTCTGGAAACACCATATATTTT. Its protein product is CASSFLGGISGNTIYF.

This clone turned up a few times. The chain is built from TRBV5-1 and TRBJ2-2; TRBD2 aligns across 11 bases. Unmatched junction bases numbered 3, after V lost 3 bases and J lost 5 bases. The V gene's germline CDR1 is SGHRS and CDR2 YFSETQ. This CDR3 is 15 amino acids long. The CDR3 DNA is TGCGCCAGCAGCTCACTAGCGGGGGTAACCGGGGAGCTGTTTTTT. The encoded protein is CASSSLAGVTGELFF.

The chain links TRBV15 to TRBJ2-6; no reliable D call. The CDR3 length is 18 residues. V was shortened by 2 bases and J by 2 bases, with 16 bases between the two germline ends. Germline V gene data show CDR1 as LNHNV and CDR2 as YYDKDF (reference sequence). The CDR3 nucleotides read TGTGCCACCAGCAGATTCCCCCCTTCGACCACTGGGGCCAACGTCCTGACTTTC. Amino acids: CATSRFPPSTTGANVLTF. The whole variable domain, remainder taken from reference TRBV15 and TRBJ2-6, is DAMVIQNPRYQVTQFGKPVTLSCSQTLNHNVMYWYQQKSSQAPKLLFHYYDKDFNNEADTPDNFQSRRPNTSFCFLDIRSPGLGDTAMYLCATSRFPPSTTGANVLTFGAGSRLTVL.

This clone has just a few counts. The V and J genes are TRBV5-1 and TRBJ2-5; weak D call: TRBD1 (5 bases). This CDR3 spans 14 amino acids. Germline V gives CDR1 SGHRS, CDR2 YFSETQ. The V end was cut by 0 bases, the J end by 5 bases, with 11 bases between. CDR3 sequence (DNA): TGCGCCAGCAGCTTGGGGCAGGGTGGGGAGACCCAGTACTTC. Residues: CASSLGQGGETQYF.

The rearrangement uses TRBV5-1 and TRBJ2-1; no definite D call. V gave up 2 bases and J gave up 6 bases, with 3 bases separating them. This CDR3 comprises 11 residues. Per germline, CDR1 SGHRS and CDR2 YFSETQ. The CDR3 loop is CASSFGNEQFF. The CDR3 nucleotides are TGCGCCAGCAGCTTCGGCAATGAGCAGTTCTTC. Filled out from reference TRBV5-1 and TRBJ2-1, the complete variable domain reads KAGVTQTPRYLIKTRGQQVTLSCSPISGHRSVSWYQQTPGQGLQFLFEYFSETQRNKGNFPGRFSGRQFSNSRSEMNVSTLELGDSALYLCASSFGNEQFFGPGTRLTVL.

This chain joins TRBV19 and TRBJ1-2, with D uncertain. V was trimmed by 0 bases and J by 3 bases, leaving 2 bases between them. The CDR3 runs 12 residues. In germline, CDR1 is LNHDA, CDR2 SQIVND (reference sequence). The CDR3 region has the DNA TGTGCCAGTAGTATAGACCACTATGGCTACACCTTC. Residues: CASSIDHYGYTF.

The chain recombines TRBV28 with TRBJ1-5, with D hard to call. V gave up 5 bases and J gave up 2 bases, with 1 base separating them. Per the germline V gene, CDR1 is MDHEN and CDR2 is SYDVKM. This CDR3 region has 11 residues. The DNA for the CDR3 is TGTGCCAGCAGTCGCAATCAGCCCCAGCATTTT. It translates to CASSRNQPQHF.

The chain carries TRBV23-1 and TRBJ2-7, with TRBD1 identical over 9 bases. TRBV23-1 is known as an ORF, though its function is uncertain. After removal of 6 bases from V and 3 bases from J, the junction contained 3 bases not matched to a gene. The CDR3 sequence is 13 residues long. In nucleotides, the CDR3 is TGCGCCAGCAGGAGACAGGGGGGCTACGAGCAGTACTTC. Translating it yields CASRRQGGYEQYF.

This clone was picked up a small number of times. The chain recombines TRBV10-3 with TRBJ2-7; TRBD1 is a possible D gene (7 bases). The CDR3 is 13 residues long. V was cut by 6 bases and J by 1 base, with 10 bases left in between. Germline CDR1 reads ENHRY; CDR2 reads SYGVKD. The CDR3 DNA reads as TGTGCCATCAGCAGGGGGGAGTCCTACGAGCAGTACTTC. It yields the protein CAISRGESYEQYF.

The CDR3 bases are TGTGCCAGCAGTTACAGCGGGGGGGCCACCGGGGAGCTGTTTTTT. Amino acid sequence: CASSYSGGATGELFF. The chain recombines TRBV6-2 or TRBV6-3 with TRBJ2-2, with 10 nucleotides matching TRBD2. V shed 2 bases and J 4 bases; nucleotides not matched to a gene: 1. The CDR3 has 15 amino acids. In germline, CDR1 is MNHEY, CDR2 SVGEGT.

The rearrangement joins TRBV7-9 to TRBJ2-4, with D possibly being TRBD1 or TRBD2 (6 bases each). V gave up 5 bases and J gave up 7 bases, with 12 bases separating them. The CDR3 is made up of 13 amino acids. CDR1 is SEHNR, CDR2 FQNEAQ, per germline (reference sequence). The CDR3 DNA reads TGTGCCAGCAGCCTCTGGGGGGCCAACATTCAGTACTTC. Amino acid sequence: CASSLWGANIQYF.

The chain is built from TRBV5-6 and TRBJ1-2; tentatively, D is TRBD1 (6 bases). Per germline, CDR1 SGHDT and CDR2 YYEEEE. The CDR3 extends over 17 amino acids. V was trimmed by 4 bases and J by 4 bases, leaving 23 bases between them. CDR3 coding DNA: TGTGCCAGCAGCCCAGGGGTGGGGTTCCTTGTCGGCTATGGCTACACCTTC. Its translation: CASSPGVGFLVGYGYTF.

J is TRBJ1-2 and V is TRBV5-1; no reliable D call. V dropped 9 bases and J dropped 8 bases, with 17 bases sitting between them. CDR1 is SGHRS, CDR2 YFSETQ, per germline. The CDR3 spans 12 residues. CDR3: CATPDPILGYTF. CDR3 bases: TGCGCCACTCCAGATCCTATCCTCGGCTACACCTTC.

The chain uses TRBV30 and TRBJ2-3, with D perhaps matching TRBD1 or TRBD2 (6 bases each). V lost 4 bases, J lost 5 bases, and 19 bases lay in between. Germline V gene data show CDR1 as GTSNPN and CDR2 as SVGIG (reference sequence). The CDR3 extends over 15 amino acids. For the CDR3, the DNA is TGTGCCTGGAAGGGGGACTGGGCCCAGCGAGATACGCAGTATTTT. Translated: CAWKGDWAQRDTQYF.

The V gene is TRBV30, the J gene TRBJ1-1; D unresolved. CDR3 length: 12 residues. Per the germline V gene, CDR1 is GTSNPN and CDR2 is SVGIG (reference sequence). The V end lost 7 bases, the J end lost 0 bases, and 9 bases lay between the germline ends. Written as DNA, the CDR3 is TGTGCCTTCATACGGGTGAACACTGAAGCTTTCTTT. Encoded protein: CAFIRVNTEAFF. Combining the CDR3 with reference TRBV30 and TRBJ1-1 gives the whole variable domain SQTIHQWPATLVQPVGSPLSLECTVEGTSNPNLYWYRQAAGRGLQLLFYSVGIGQISSEVPQNLSASRPQDRQFILSSKKLLLSDSGFYLCAFIRVNTEAFFGQGTRLTVV.

This rearrangement joins TRBV5-1 to TRBJ1-1; D is unresolved. The CDR3 runs to 15 residues. The germline gives CDR1 SGHRS, CDR2 YFSETQ. V lost 0 bases to trimming and J lost 5 bases, with 14 bases between them. The CDR3 reads CASSLDRTVGTEAFF. The CDR3 bases are TGCGCCAGCAGCTTGGATCGAACCGTGGGGACTGAAGCTTTCTTT.